These 18 T cell receptor beta chains were all obtained from the same sample, sequenced in a study of blood T cells in healthy people across ages. A J-beta primer mix and a sample-barcoded 5' primer were used in a second PCR of roughly 7 to 12 cycles. From the 5' RACE reads, TCRdb called clonotypes with MiXCR, one entry per CDR3 protein. The table shows about 570,000 distinct CDR3 sequences, with roughly 28% occurring only once. Sequencing input: blood. Receptor source: a woman aged 70-85 years in good health.

This clonotype is a singleton in its sample. A read error is possible here, since a much larger clone lies one base away. This chain joins TRBV6-5 and TRBJ2-6; tentative D call: TRBD2 (6 bases). Germline V CDR1 and CDR2: MNHEY, SVGAGI. This CDR3 is 15 amino acids long. The CDR3 nucleotides are TGTGCCAGCAGTTCCGCGGGGTCTGGGGCCAACGCCCTGACTTTC. Protein sequence: CASSSAGSGANALTF.

This chain connects TRBV24-1 to TRBJ2-5, with D possibly matching TRBD1 (6 bases). Germline V gives CDR1 KGHDR, CDR2 SFDVKD. V was clipped by 3 bases and J by 2 bases, with 21 bases between them. The CDR3 consists of 18 residues. CDR3 bases: TGTGCCACCAGTGATCACAGGGTAAACGCTTGGGAGCAAGAGACCCAGTACTTC. Its translation is CATSDHRVNAWEQETQYF.

This sequence joins TRBV6-6 and TRBJ2-3, with 10 nucleotides matching TRBD2. The CDR3 is 14 residues long. Per germline, CDR1 MNHNY and CDR2 SVGAGI (reference sequence). J was trimmed by 2 bases and V by 10 bases; bases with no gene match: 6. CDR3 amino acids: CATQRGGVTDTQYF. The CDR3 DNA reads as TGTGCCACTCAGCGGGGGGGCGTCACAGATACGCAGTATTTT.

The chain is built from TRBV5-1 and TRBJ2-5; D may be TRBD1 or TRBD2 (5 bases each). The J call may be faulty, since TRBJ2-1 better matches the DNA end. CDR3 length equals 16 residues. CDR1 and CDR2 (germline): SGHRS, YFSETQ. CDR3 bases: TGCGCCAGCAGCTTGAGTACCGGGACGGTCAGTAGTGAGCAGTTCTTC. Translated: CASSLSTGTVSSEQFF.

The chain is built from TRBV15 and TRBJ1-2, with a weak D call TRBD1 (5 bases). V was pared by 3 bases and J by 4 bases, with 15 bases between. Germline values: CDR1 LNHNV, CDR2 YYDKDF (reference sequence). The CDR3 has 15 residues. The CDR3 DNA reads TGTGCCACCAGCAGGTCACAGGTAGCTGGCTATGGCTACACCTTC. It codes for CATSRSQVAGYGYTF.

This chain joins TRBV7-2 and TRBJ2-4; D is uncertain. CDR1 is SGHTA and CDR2 is FQGNSA in the germline V gene. The CDR3 extends over 15 amino acids. The V and J ends lost 1 base and 0 bases respectively, with 7 bases between them. CDR3 amino acids: CASSLDGLAKNIQYF. The CDR3 DNA reads TGTGCCAGCAGCTTAGACGGTTTAGCCAAAAACATTCAGTACTTC.

A few counts support this clonotype. This chain uses TRBV2 with TRBJ2-3; the match to TRBD2 covers 12 bases. Germline V gene sequence: CDR1 SNHLY, CDR2 FYNNEI. Trimming cost V 6 bases and J 2 bases; bases outside gene matches: 6. The CDR3 runs 16 residues. In nucleotides, the CDR3 is TGTGCCAGCAGCCAAGGACTAGCGGGGATCACAGATACGCAGTATTTT. It is translated as CASSQGLAGITDTQYF.

This clonotype was observed a few times. The J gene is TRBJ2-4, the V gene TRBV4-3, with 7 bases identical to TRBD1. After removal of 0 bases from V and 4 bases from J, the junction contained 6 bases not matched to a gene. The CDR3 is 16 residues long. Germline V lookup: CDR1 LGHNA, CDR2 YSLEER. The CDR3 sequence is CASSQDRGTAKNIQYF. The DNA for the CDR3 is TGCGCCAGCAGCCAAGATAGGGGGACAGCAAAAAACATTCAGTACTTC.

This clonotype appeared a single time. The chain is built from TRBV20-1 and TRBJ2-1; the D gene is possibly TRBD1 (6 bases). Trimming took off 5 bases at V and 0 bases at J, with 14 bases between the two ends. Germline CDR1 reads DFQATT; CDR2 reads SNEGSKA (reference sequence). The CDR3 extends over 15 amino acids. In DNA form, the CDR3 reads TGCAGTGCTCTGGACAGATCAAGCTCCTACAATGAGCAGTTCTTC. Its protein product is CSALDRSSSYNEQFF.

This clonotype appeared a few times. The chain recombines TRBV20-1 with TRBJ2-2; a weak D match, TRBD1 (6 bases). The CDR3 covers 14 residues. Germline V gene sequence: CDR1 DFQATT, CDR2 SNEGSKA (reference sequence). Trimming pared 3 bases from V and 3 bases from J, leaving 11 bases between. The CDR3 sequence: CSASRDTYTGELFF. CDR3 coding DNA: TGCAGTGCTAGCCGGGACACCTACACCGGGGAGCTGTTTTTT.

This clonotype occurred a few times. V is TRBV20-1 and J is TRBJ2-1; 9 bases are a match to TRBD2. The CDR3 consists of 18 residues. V shed 6 bases, J shed 2 bases, and the junction held 17 bases outside the gene matches. Germline V lookup: CDR1 DFQATT, CDR2 SNEGSKA (reference sequence). CDR3 loop: CSAGGGGRLADPYNEQFF. For the CDR3, the DNA is TGCAGTGCGGGGGGCGGGGGAAGACTAGCGGACCCCTACAATGAGCAGTTCTTC.

The chain combines TRBV25-1 with TRBJ2-7, with 8 bases matching TRBD1. The assigned J gene may be wrong: the sequence end matches TRBJ2-5 better. This CDR3 region has 15 residues. Germline V gene lookup returns CDR1 MGHDK and CDR2 SYGVNS. This CDR3 reads CASSRIGTGQETQYF. The CDR3 DNA reads TGTGCCAGCAGCAGAATCGGGACAGGTCAAGAGACCCAGTACTTC.

The chain combines TRBV7-2 with TRBJ2-6; TRBD1 agrees at 8 bases. The CDR3 loop spans 19 amino acids. V was pared by 2 bases and J by 2 bases, with 11 bases of the junction left unmatched. Germline values: CDR1 SGHTA, CDR2 FQGNSA. CDR3 protein: CASSLQGGTGGAGANVLTF. CDR3 nucleotides: TGTGCCAGCAGCTTACAAGGCGGGACAGGAGGGGCTGGGGCCAACGTCCTGACTTTC.

This clonotype has more than one count but fewer than ten. This chain connects TRBV28 to TRBJ1-6; no definite D call. V lost 2 bases and J 0 bases, leaving 5 bases between the germline ends. Germline V gene sequence: CDR1 MDHEN, CDR2 SYDVKM. The CDR3 has 15 amino acids. CDR3 sequence (DNA): TGTGCCAGCAGTTTACAGAGCTCCTATAATTCACCCCTCCACTTT. Translated, it gives CASSLQSSYNSPLHF.

Many counts were recorded for this clonotype. The chain links TRBV10-3 to TRBJ1-4, with 10 bases fitting TRBD1. V lost 3 bases to trimming and J lost 6 bases; unmatched junction nucleotides: 4. Looked up from germline, CDR1 is ENHRY and CDR2 is SYGVKD. This CDR3 comprises 15 residues. DNA for the CDR3: TGTGCCATCAGTGATGACAGGGGGCGCGATGAAAAACTGTTTTTT. This sequence encodes CAISDDRGRDEKLFF.

The CDR3: CASSLGGGRYNEQFF. The CDR3 DNA reads as TGTGCCAGCAGCTTGGGGGGGGGGCGATACAATGAGCAGTTCTTC. This chain joins TRBV5-4 and TRBJ2-1; the D gene is possibly TRBD2 (7 bases). CDR3 length: 15 residues. Trimming took off 0 bases at V and 4 bases at J, with 11 bases between the two ends. Germline V gene sequence: CDR1 SGHNT, CDR2 YYREEE (reference sequence).

This clonotype was detected a few times. The chain uses TRBV11-2 and TRBJ2-2; a weak D match, TRBD2 (5 bases). The CDR3 contains 17 residues. With 1 base removed from V and 6 bases from J, the gap between germline ends came to 18 bases. Germline CDR1 and CDR2: SGHAT and FQNNGV. The CDR3 DNA follows: TGTGCCAGCAGCTTAGCTCGTGGCTCAACGAGGGCCGGGGAGCTGTTTTTT. Translation: CASSLARGSTRAGELFF. Drawing the rest from reference TRBV11-2 and TRBJ2-2, the complete variable domain is EAGVAQSPRYKIIEKRQSVAFWCNPISGHATLYWYQQILGQGPKLLIQFQNNGVVDDSQLPKDRFSAERLKGVDSTLKIQPAKLEDSAVYLCASSLARGSTRAGELFFGEGSRLTVL.

The chain employs TRBV12-3 or TRBV12-4 and TRBJ2-1, with TRBD2 matching over 7 bases. V lost 5 bases and J lost 0; bases outside the gene matches: 7. This CDR3 has 16 amino acids. CDR3 protein: CASSPSGMSSYNEQFF. CDR3 DNA sequence: TGTGCCAGCAGTCCTAGCGGAATGAGCTCCTACAATGAGCAGTTCTTC.